This T cell receptor beta chain was observed in a study of memory CD8 T cells in hepatitis C reinfection. Turning to the study itself: HCV reinfection: RNA-positive following two negative tests at least 60 days apart. General observations from the study: Only 4 or 5 donors prevented definitive conclusions about public clonotypes.

The CDR3 is 15 residues long. CDR1 SGHNT and CDR2 YYREEE come from the germline V gene (reference sequence). V was clipped by 3 bases and J by 0 bases; unmatched bases: 2. Method: immunoSEQ multiplex PCR; TCRdb's copy keeps in-frame clones and lacks some. Among just over 45,000 clones listed, roughly 89% were seen once. Time point indicated: late/post reinfection, 12 to 24 weeks after detection. The sorted cells went straight to TCR sequencing with no prior in vitro expansion. Comments on this clone: Antigen unknown.

The clonotype comes from a man between 18 and 29 years old with hepatitis C virus infection. This sequence joins TRBV5-4 and TRBJ2-7, with 11 positions matching TRBD2. The sample taken for sequencing was naive CD8+ T cells sorted from blood. The DNA for the CDR3 is TGTGCCAGCAGCTGGGGGACTAGCGGCTCCTACGAGCAGTACTTC. It codes for CASSWGTSGSYEQYF.